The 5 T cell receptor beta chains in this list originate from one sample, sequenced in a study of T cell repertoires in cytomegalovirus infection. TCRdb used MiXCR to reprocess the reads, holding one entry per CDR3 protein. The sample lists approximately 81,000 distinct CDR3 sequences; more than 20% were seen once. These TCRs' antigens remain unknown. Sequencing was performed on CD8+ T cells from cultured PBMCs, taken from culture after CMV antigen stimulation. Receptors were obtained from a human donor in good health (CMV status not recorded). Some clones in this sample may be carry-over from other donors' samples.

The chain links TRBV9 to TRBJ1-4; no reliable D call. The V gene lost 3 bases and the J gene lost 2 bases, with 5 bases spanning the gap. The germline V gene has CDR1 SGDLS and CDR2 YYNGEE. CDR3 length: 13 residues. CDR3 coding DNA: TGTGCCAGCAGCGCTGGGACTAATGAAAAACTGTTTTTT. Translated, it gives CASSAGTNEKLFF.

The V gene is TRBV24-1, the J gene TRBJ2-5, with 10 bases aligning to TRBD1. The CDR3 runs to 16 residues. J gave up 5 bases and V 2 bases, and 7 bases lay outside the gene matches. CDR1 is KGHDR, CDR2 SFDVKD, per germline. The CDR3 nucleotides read TGTGCCACCAGTGATTGGGACGGGACAGGGGCCGAGACCCAGTACTTC. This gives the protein CATSDWDGTGAETQYF.

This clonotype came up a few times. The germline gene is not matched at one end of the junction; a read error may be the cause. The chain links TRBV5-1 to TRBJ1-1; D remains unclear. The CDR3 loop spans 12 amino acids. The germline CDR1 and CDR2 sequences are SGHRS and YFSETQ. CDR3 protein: CASSSSVSEAFF. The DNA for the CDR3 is TGCGCCAGCAGCTCATCGGTCTCTGAGGCTTTCTTT.

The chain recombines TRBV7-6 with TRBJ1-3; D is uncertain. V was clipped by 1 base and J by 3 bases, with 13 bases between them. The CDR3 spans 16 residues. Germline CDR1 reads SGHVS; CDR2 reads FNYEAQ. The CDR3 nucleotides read TGTGCCAGCAGCTTAGGATCCGTGGGAGGTGGAAACACCATATATTTT. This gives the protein CASSLGSVGGGNTIYF.

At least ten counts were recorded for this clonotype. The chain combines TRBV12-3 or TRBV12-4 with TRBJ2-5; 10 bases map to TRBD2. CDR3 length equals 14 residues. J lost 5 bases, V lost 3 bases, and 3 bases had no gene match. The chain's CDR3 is CASSLLAGDETQYF. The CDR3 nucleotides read TGTGCCAGCAGTTTGCTAGCGGGAGATGAGACCCAGTACTTC.